These T cell receptor beta chains were read from a single sample in a study of type 1 regulatory T cells. What these receptors recognize is not known. A single record per CDR3 protein comes from TCRdb applying MiXCR to the reads. The data show about 71,000 distinct CDR3 sequences, roughly 20% seen once. The specimen was cultured type 1 regulatory T (Tr1) cells, either the whole culture or a sorted fraction (not recorded which). The receptors originated from a human donor in good health. CDR3s include the opening cysteine and the closing phenylalanine or tryptophan.

cdr3_aa,j_call,v_call
CSAHGMEETQYF,TRBJ2-5,TRBV20-1
CASSDLAALYNEQFF,TRBJ2-1,TRBV6-1
CASSQAGWDLASGYTF,TRBJ1-2,TRBV14
CSASQVFGSEQYF,TRBJ2-7,TRBV20-1
CASSKAYRVRSYGYTF,TRBJ1-2,TRBV19
CASSLQVGGNYNEQFF,TRBJ2-1,TRBV12-3/TRBV12-4
CASKGLARDLVNEQFF,TRBJ2-1,TRBV5-1
CASSPPAMSTDTQYF,TRBJ2-3,TRBV7-2
CASSPQRNTEAFF,TRBJ1-1,TRBV18
CASSGLAGGGENEQFF,TRBJ2-1,TRBV5-1
CSAQTQGAREQYF,TRBJ2-7,TRBV20-1
CALSRGRGTYEQYF,TRBJ2-7,TRBV6-5
CAISANGEGYTF,TRBJ1-2,TRBV10-3
CASSVGRVGGYTF,TRBJ1-2,TRBV7-9
CASPPRVDYGYTF,TRBJ1-2,TRBV18
CSATPIAGEQFF,TRBJ2-1,TRBV20-1
CASRVDRGNTGELFF,TRBJ2-2,TRBV2
CASSRGASEQFF,TRBJ2-1,TRBV12-3/TRBV12-4
CSAGDFQRSSYEQYF,TRBJ2-7,TRBV20-1
CAISPGLNEQFF,TRBJ2-1,TRBV10-3
CSASLGTLRTDTQYF,TRBJ2-3,TRBV20-1
CSASAPPVNTIYF,TRBJ1-3,TRBV20-1
CASSSFGGFEQYF,TRBJ2-7,TRBV7-2
CASRPGTDYSNQPQHF,TRBJ1-5,TRBV6-5
CASSKGQGATSNQPQHF,TRBJ1-5,TRBV19
CASSGRETGGDTQYF,TRBJ2-3,TRBV5-1
CASSYLAGESEQFF,TRBJ2-1,TRBV3-1
CKVGFGRDTQYF,TRBJ2-3,TRBV29-1
CASSQRPGDSQETQYF,TRBJ2-5,TRBV4-1
CASSQGQGSSPLHF,TRBJ1-6,TRBV4-2
CASSEYGKDEQFF,TRBJ2-1,TRBV25-1
CASRRTGTKDTQYF,TRBJ2-3,TRBV27
CASSSETGGRTEAFF,TRBJ1-1,TRBV18
CSVAASGNTIYF,TRBJ1-3,TRBV29-1
CSARDLAREETQYF,TRBJ2-5,TRBV20-1
CSARSPQSLAEQFF,TRBJ2-1,TRBV20-1
CASSRGSGRTDTQYF,TRBJ2-3,TRBV2
CSVDLGGKLFF,TRBJ1-4,TRBV29-1
CASFRTERGRQHF,TRBJ1-5,TRBV5-8
CASSRGQPKPHSPLHF,TRBJ1-6,TRBV5-1
CASSTGTAGNEKLFF,TRBJ1-4,TRBV9
CASGAGAGNQPQHF,TRBJ1-5,TRBV7-2
CSASSRVETQYF,TRBJ2-5,TRBV20-1
CASSRRFGVTGQRTDTQYF,TRBJ2-3,TRBV3-1